The clone carrying this T cell receptor (beta chain) was recorded many times. The data are from a study of early T cells in non-severe SARS-CoV-2 infection. Study summary: Sequencing targeted bulk RNA from unsorted whole blood, leaving chains unpaired.

A single record per CDR3 protein comes from TCRdb applying MiXCR to the 5' RACE reads. The top ten clones hold roughly a tenth of a sample with tens of thousands of distinct CDR3 sequences, about 9.9% of them seen once. Sequenced: whole blood. The receptor's source is an adult who was a healthcare worker with PCR-confirmed SARS-CoV-2 infection or an uninfected control (not recorded which).

CDR3 loop: CASSRQGGSTKTQYF. CDR3 DNA sequence: TGTGCCAGTAGTAGGCAGGGCGGGAGCACGAAGACCCAGTACTTC. The rearrangement uses TRBV19 and TRBJ2-5, with 7 bases identical to TRBD2. This CDR3 region has 15 residues. The trim removed 4 bases at V and 6 bases at J, leaving 11 bases unmatched. In germline, CDR1 is LNHDA, CDR2 SQIVND (reference sequence).